These 29 T cell receptor beta chains were all obtained from the same sample, sequenced in a study of T cells in tuberculosis (dated by TCRdb to the late 2010s). The library was generated by the immunoSEQ multiplex PCR assay. In its TCRdb copy, this immuneACCESS table keeps in-frame sequences only and misses some clones. Where compared with another copy, unresolved V genes explain less than half of these, and the others have no known cause. The sample table contains tens of thousands of clones; only one count was recorded for about 94% of them. The top ten hold roughly 12% of the sample. Material for sequencing was PBMCs. The source is a donor aged 5 to 30 with latent tuberculosis or without tuberculosis infection. Some clones in this sample may be carry-over from other donors' samples.

V usage is TRBV5-1 and J usage is TRBJ2-5; D is undetermined. The CDR3 has 14 amino acids. The V end lost 4 bases, the J end lost 5 bases, and 15 bases lay between the germline ends. CDR1 and CDR2 from the germline V gene are SGHRS and YFSETQ. Written as DNA, the CDR3 is TGCGCCAGCAGCATGGCGGTTCTCGGGGAGACCCAGTACTTC. This encodes CASSMAVLGETQYF.

V and J are TRBV7-6 and TRBJ2-3, with D perhaps matching TRBD2 (5 bases). Trimming pared 5 bases from V and 1 base from J, leaving 16 bases between. Germline CDR1 reads SGHVS; CDR2 reads FNYEAQ. The CDR3 totals 16 residues. CDR3 amino acids: CASSVPSGGGTDTQYF. For the CDR3, the DNA is TGTGCCAGCAGCGTACCCTCCGGAGGCGGCACAGATACGCAGTATTTT.

This chain connects TRBV30 to TRBJ1-1, with a weak D call TRBD1 (5 bases). Germline values: CDR1 GTSNPN, CDR2 SVGIG (reference sequence). V was pared by 1 base and J by 2 bases, with 17 bases between. The CDR3 extends over 16 amino acids. In DNA form, the CDR3 reads TGTGCCTGGAGTGACTATTCGGGGGTCCTAAACACTGAAGCTTTCTTT. It yields the protein CAWSDYSGVLNTEAFF.

In its sample, this clone is medium-sized. The rearrangement joins TRBV6-1 to TRBJ2-7; perhaps TRBD1 as D (5 bases). The CDR3 length is 14 residues. Germline V gene lookup returns CDR1 MNHNS and CDR2 SASEGT. V lost 6 bases and J 0 bases, leaving 12 bases between the germline ends. The CDR3 loop reads CASSLQDTSYEQYF. The CDR3 DNA is TGTGCCAGCAGCCTCCAGGACACCTCCTACGAGCAGTACTTC.

The chain recombines TRBV7-7 with TRBJ2-1; 9 bases are a match to TRBD1. J gave up 6 bases and V 5 bases, and 2 bases lay outside the gene matches. The CDR3 has 13 amino acids. Germline V gene data show CDR1 as SSHAT and CDR2 as FNYEAQ (reference sequence). For the CDR3, the DNA is TGTGCCAGCAGCCTGGGACAGGGCAATGAGCAGTTCTTC. Its protein is CASSLGQGNEQFF.

The chain employs TRBV4-3 and TRBJ1-3; D is perhaps TRBD1 (6 bases). The CDR3 has 15 residues. Trimming pared 0 bases from V and 10 bases from J, leaving 16 bases between. Germline CDR1 and CDR2: LGHNA and YSLEER. CDR3 protein: CASSQDPAGVVTIYF. The CDR3, as DNA: TGCGCCAGCAGCCAAGATCCGGCAGGGGTCGTAACCATATATTTT.

The V and J genes are TRBV4-3 and TRBJ1-1; TRBD1 is a possible D gene (6 bases). Trimming shortened V by 4 bases and J by 4 bases, and 10 bases separated the two germline ends. This CDR3 contains 13 residues. CDR1 and CDR2 from the germline V gene are LGHNA and YSLEER. CDR3 region: CASSRGQTTEAFF. The CDR3 coding sequence is TGCGCCAGCAGCCGAGGACAGACCACTGAAGCTTTCTTT.

This chain uses TRBV5-1 with TRBJ1-3; D unclear. V was shortened by 0 bases and J by 7 bases, with 11 bases between the two germline ends. This CDR3 has 14 residues. Germline V gives CDR1 SGHRS, CDR2 YFSETQ. CDR3 nucleotides: TGCGCCAGCAGCTTGGTTCCGGGATCGAACACCATATATTTT. Translated: CASSLVPGSNTIYF.

The chain recombines TRBV9 with TRBJ1-4, with D tentatively TRBD1 (5 bases). The V end lost 4 bases, the J end lost 5 bases, and 15 bases lay between the germline ends. Germline assignment: CDR1 SGDLS and CDR2 YYNGEE. The CDR3 loop spans 15 amino acids. The CDR3 loop reads CASSTLGVANEKLFF. The CDR3 region has the DNA TGTGCCAGCAGCACCTTAGGGGTTGCAAATGAAAAACTGTTTTTT.

The rearrangement uses TRBV27 and TRBJ2-7; tentatively, D is TRBD1 (7 bases). This CDR3 comprises 14 residues. The V gene lost 3 bases and the J gene lost 6 bases, with 15 bases spanning the gap. Germline-derived CDR1 and CDR2 are MNHEY and SMNVEV (reference sequence). The CDR3 DNA follows: TGTGCCAGCAGTTTGGGCAGGGGGGTTGGCGAGCAGTACTTC. The encoded protein is CASSLGRGVGEQYF.

The CDR3 protein is CASSLMQGNYQETQYF. In DNA form, the CDR3 reads TGTGCCAGCAGCTTAATGCAGGGGAACTATCAAGAGACCCAGTACTTC. This chain uses TRBV13 with TRBJ2-5; possible D gene TRBD1, 6 bases. Trimming took off 2 bases at V and 2 bases at J, with 15 bases between the two ends. Looked up from germline, CDR1 is PRHDT and CDR2 is FYEKMQ (reference sequence). This CDR3 contains 16 residues. The entire variable domain, with the rest obtained from reference TRBV13 and TRBJ2-5, is as follows: AAGVIQSPRHLIKEKRETATLKCYPIPRHDTVYWYQQGPGQDPQFLISFYEKMQSDKGSIPDRFSAQQFSDYHSELNMSSLELGDSALYFCASSLMQGNYQETQYFGPGTRLLVL.

V usage is TRBV11-2 and J usage is TRBJ1-1; D might be TRBD1 (5 bases). This CDR3 spans 16 amino acids. Looked up from germline, CDR1 is SGHAT and CDR2 is FQNNGV. V was cut by 0 bases and J by 3 bases, with 14 bases left in between. The CDR3 loop reads CASSLDGRQGDTEAFF. The CDR3 DNA reads TGTGCCAGCAGCTTAGATGGTCGGCAGGGCGACACTGAAGCTTTCTTT. Filled out from reference TRBV11-2 and TRBJ1-1, the complete variable domain reads EAGVAQSPRYKIIEKRQSVAFWCNPISGHATLYWYQQILGQGPKLLIQFQNNGVVDDSQLPKDRFSAERLKGVDSTLKIQPAKLEDSAVYLCASSLDGRQGDTEAFFGQGTRLTVV.

This sequence joins TRBV19 and TRBJ2-3, with 8 positions matching TRBD2. Trimming took 4 bases from V and 6 from J; bases not matched to a gene: 9. Germline-derived CDR1 and CDR2 are LNHDA and SQIVND (reference sequence). The CDR3 sequence is 15 residues long. CDR3 bases: TGTGCCAGTAGTACTGGAGGAGAGCGGGGGGATACGCAGTATTTT. Translating it yields CASSTGGERGDTQYF.

The rearrangement links TRBV4-1 to TRBJ2-1; D may be TRBD1 (6 bases). Germline V gives CDR1 MGHRA, CDR2 YSYEKL. This CDR3 has 14 amino acids. Trimming removed 5 bases at V and 4 bases at J, with 12 bases between. The CDR3: CASSVSQGYNEQFF. In DNA, the CDR3 is TGCGCCAGCAGCGTAAGTCAGGGGTACAATGAGCAGTTCTTC.

This chain joins TRBV9 and TRBJ1-5; 8 nucleotides match TRBD1. Trimming removed 3 bases from V and 10 bases from J; junction bases left unmatched: 9. The CDR3 contains 14 residues. In germline, CDR1 is SGDLS, CDR2 YYNGEE. CDR3 protein: CASSAPGGKGPQHF. The CDR3 nucleotides read TGTGCCAGCAGCGCTCCAGGGGGCAAGGGACCCCAGCATTTT.

The gene calls are TRBV6-1 and TRBJ2-7, with 8 positions matching TRBD2. Germline V gene data show CDR1 as MNHNS and CDR2 as SASEGT. There are 15 residues in the CDR3. V trimming: 5 bases; J trimming: 0 bases; junction bases outside the gene matches: 6. The CDR3 here is CASSSIAGSSYEQYV. As DNA, the CDR3 is TGTGCCAGCAGTTCCATAGCGGGGAGCTCCTACGAGCAGTACGTC.

The chain employs TRBV4-3 and TRBJ1-2; D is ambiguous. This CDR3 is 15 amino acids long. Germline V gene lookup returns CDR1 LGHNA and CDR2 YSLEER. The V end lost 2 bases, the J end lost 4 bases, and 14 bases lay between the germline ends. The CDR3 loop reads CASSQKGGVFYGYTF. In DNA, the CDR3 is TGCGCCAGCAGCCAAAAGGGAGGCGTCTTCTATGGCTACACCTTC.

V and J are TRBV7-8 and TRBJ2-5; 8 bases align to TRBD2. Germline V gene lookup returns CDR1 SGHVS and CDR2 FQNEAQ. The CDR3 sequence is 14 residues long. The ends lost 6 bases at V and 9 bases at J; junction bases unmatched: 12. CDR3 sequence reads: CASSPGRGGVAQYF. CDR3 sequence (DNA): TGTGCCAGCAGTCCCGGGAGGGGCGGGGTAGCCCAGTACTTC.

The J gene is TRBJ1-2, the V gene TRBV27; tentative D call: TRBD1 (6 bases). This CDR3 is built from 16 residues. Trimming removed 0 bases at V and 7 bases at J, with 18 bases between. Germline V gene lookup returns CDR1 MNHEY and CDR2 SMNVEV (reference sequence). The CDR3 nucleotides read TGTGCCAGCAGTTTATCCGGCTGGACAGCCCAAGGTGGCTACACCTTC. Amino acid sequence: CASSLSGWTAQGGYTF.

The chain joins TRBV19 to TRBJ1-5, with D possibly being TRBD1 (6 bases). This CDR3 has 16 residues. The ends were cut back, 2 bases at V and 1 base at J, with 12 bases in the middle. The germline CDR1 and CDR2 sequences are LNHDA and SQIVND (reference sequence). As DNA, the CDR3 is TGTGCCAGTAGTATACTACAGGGAGGGAGCAATCAGCCCCAGCATTTT. Protein: CASSILQGGSNQPQHF.

The rearrangement links TRBV15 to TRBJ2-1; 10 positions agree with TRBD2. Germline-derived CDR1 and CDR2 are LNHNV and YYDKDF (reference sequence). J gave up 3 bases and V 5 bases, and 4 bases lay outside the gene matches. The CDR3 is 15 amino acids. CDR3 in amino acids: CATSGSSGGYNEQFF. The CDR3 region has the DNA TGTGCCACCAGCGGTTCTAGCGGGGGCTACAATGAGCAGTTCTTC.

J is TRBJ1-6 and V is TRBV6-5, with TRBD1 identical over 10 bases. CDR3 length equals 16 residues. The V segment lost 0 bases and the J segment 8 bases; nucleotides outside the gene matches: 4. Per the germline V gene, CDR1 is MNHEY and CDR2 is SVGAGI. CDR3 protein: CASSYSRTGGDSPLHF. DNA for the CDR3: TGTGCCAGCAGTTACTCGAGGACAGGGGGGGATTCACCCCTCCACTTT.

The CDR3 nucleotides are TGCGCCAGCAGCCAAGATCTTGCGGGGGGCGGGAACACCGGGGAGCTGTTTTTT. Translation: CASSQDLAGGGNTGELFF. The rearrangement links TRBV4-3 to TRBJ2-2, with 8 nucleotides matching TRBD2. The CDR3 consists of 18 residues. Germline V gene data show CDR1 as LGHNA and CDR2 as YSLEER. Trimming took 0 bases from V and 1 from J; bases not matched to a gene: 7.

The genes are TRBV19 and TRBJ1-5, with a possible D match to TRBD1 (5 bases). V was shortened by 5 bases and J by 7 bases, with 18 bases between the two germline ends. The CDR3 loop spans 15 amino acids. The germline gives CDR1 LNHDA, CDR2 SQIVND (reference sequence). The CDR3 sequence is CASSSDSFSAQPQHF. The CDR3 nucleotides are TGTGCCAGTAGTTCCGACAGTTTTTCGGCACAGCCCCAGCATTTT.

This chain uses TRBV2 with TRBJ1-2, with 8 positions matching TRBD1. The CDR3 spans 13 residues. Trimming cost V 8 bases and J 4 bases; bases outside gene matches: 6. Looked up from germline, CDR1 is SNHLY and CDR2 is FYNNEI. CDR3 amino acids: CASGTGGPYGYTF. The CDR3 DNA reads as TGTGCCAGCGGGACAGGCGGACCCTATGGCTACACCTTC.

V and J are TRBV23-1 and TRBJ2-7, with a possible D match to TRBD2 (6 bases). TRBV23-1 is an ORF for which the function is uncertain. This CDR3 spans 16 amino acids. Between the trimmed V and J ends, which lost 5 bases and 4 bases, there was a span of 21 bases. In nucleotides, the CDR3 is TGCGCCAGCAGTTTAGTACGCGGGGATGAGGAATACGAGCAGTACTTC. The encoded protein is CASSLVRGDEEYEQYF.

The V gene is TRBV11-2, the J gene TRBJ2-1; tentative D call: TRBD1 (6 bases). The CDR3 contains 15 residues. Germline V lookup: CDR1 SGHAT, CDR2 FQNNGV. Trimming removed 0 bases from V and 9 bases from J, with 15 bases in between. For the CDR3, the DNA is TGTGCCAGCAGCTTAGATGTTTCCAGGGGAAGTGAGCAGTTCTTC. Amino acids: CASSLDVSRGSEQFF.

The chain employs TRBV4-3 and TRBJ2-7; TRBD1 matches at 10 bases. The CDR3 sequence is 14 residues long. With 3 bases clipped from V and 3 bases from J, the junction kept 2 bases outside the gene matches. Germline V gene lookup returns CDR1 LGHNA and CDR2 YSLEER. CDR3 loop: CASSHGQGGYEQYF. Here the CDR3 DNA reads TGCGCCAGCAGCCACGGACAGGGGGGCTACGAGCAGTACTTC.

The chain recombines TRBV6-1 with TRBJ1-5, with 8 bases matching TRBD1. J gave up 6 bases and V 1 base, and 8 bases lay outside the gene matches. CDR3 size: 16 residues. Germline CDR1 reads MNHNS; CDR2 reads SASEGT. This chain's CDR3 is CASSEVVTGVGQPQHF. CDR3 coding DNA: TGTGCCAGCAGTGAAGTGGTGACAGGGGTGGGTCAGCCCCAGCATTTT.